One and the same sample provided the 7 T cell receptor beta chains below, sequenced in a study of CD8 T cells in ankylosing spondylitis. Broader study findings: A motif in TCR beta, a set of 8 or 9 highly homologous variants, appeared characteristic of ankylosing spondylitis blood.

One entry per CDR3 protein results from TCRdb running MiXCR on the 5' RACE reads. Of some 700,000 distinct CDR3 sequences in the sample, 15% to 20% were seen once. No antigens are known for them. Sequencing input: blood, either unsorted or a sorted T cell fraction (not recorded which). The source is a male donor with ankylosing spondylitis.

V gene TRBV10-2 combines with J gene TRBJ2-5, with D possibly being TRBD1 or TRBD2 (5 bases each). The CDR3 sequence is 15 residues long. In germline, CDR1 is WSHSY, CDR2 SAAADI. The ends were cut back, 5 bases at V and 2 bases at J, with 15 bases in the middle. CDR3 loop: CASSNYGTQQETQYF. The CDR3 nucleotides read TGCGCCAGCAGTAACTACGGGACGCAGCAAGAGACCCAGTACTTC.

A few counts support this clonotype. The V gene is TRBV12-3 or TRBV12-4, the J gene TRBJ1-1; 7 bases are a match to TRBD1. The CDR3 consists of 13 residues. The V gene end was trimmed by 6 bases and the J gene end by 1 base; junction bases not matched to a gene: 2. CDR3 nucleotides: TGTGCCAGCAGGACAGGGCCGAACACTGAAGCTTTCTTT. This codes for CASRTGPNTEAFF.

At least ten counts were recorded for this clonotype. This chain connects TRBV4-3 to TRBJ2-1; 8 bases match TRBD1. The J segment lost 4 bases and the V segment lost 0 bases, leaving 5 bases of the junction unmatched. This CDR3 region has 16 residues. Per the germline V gene, CDR1 is LGHNA and CDR2 is YSLEER. CDR3: CASSQDHRGSYNEQFF. The CDR3 bases are TGCGCCAGCAGCCAAGATCACAGGGGGTCGTACAATGAGCAGTTCTTC.

The table lists this clonotype with a count of one. The chain carries TRBV29-1 and TRBJ1-2; 9 bases are shared with TRBD1. The CDR3 consists of 17 residues. Germline V gene lookup returns CDR1 SQVTM and CDR2 ANQGSEA. V lost 0 bases and J lost 0; bases outside the gene matches: 8. The chain's CDR3 is CSVEDSQWTGANYGYTF. For the CDR3, the DNA is TGCAGCGTTGAAGATAGTCAATGGACAGGGGCTAACTATGGCTACACCTTC.

The chain's CDR3 is CANPGYQPQHF. DNA of the CDR3: TGCGCCAATCCGGGCTATCAGCCCCAGCATTTT. The chain has TRBV10-1 and TRBJ1-5; no clear D. V was cut by 10 bases and J by 5 bases, with 9 bases left in between. The germline CDR1 and CDR2 sequences are WNHNN and SYGVQD (reference sequence). The CDR3 covers 11 residues.

This clonotype was picked up a small number of times. The chain links TRBV5-1 to TRBJ1-2; TRBD1 is a possible D gene (5 bases). V shed 5 bases and J shed 8 bases, with 13 bases lying between them. Germline CDR1 SGHRS, CDR2 YFSETQ. The CDR3 sequence is 12 residues long. The CDR3 coding sequence is TGCGCCAGCAGTAAGGGGCAGGGCGGCTACACCTTC. This encodes CASSKGQGGYTF.

The chain uses TRBV9 and TRBJ2-5, with TRBD1 matching over 7 bases. This CDR3 contains 15 residues. Per the germline V gene, CDR1 is SGDLS and CDR2 is YYNGEE. J lost 2 bases, V lost 0 bases, and 4 bases had no gene match. The CDR3 loop is CASSVEGTAQETQYF. CDR3 in DNA: TGTGCCAGCAGCGTAGAGGGGACAGCTCAAGAGACCCAGTACTTC.